This T cell receptor beta chain was sequenced in a study of cytomegalovirus exposure and HLA in healthy donors. About the study: Out of about 170 million T cells, an earlier analysis found some 120 million unique TCR beta sequences in total.

Notes on this clone: Its matching antigen is unknown.

PCR used 60 Vbeta primers and 13 Jbeta primers. Some clones are missing from TCRdb's copy, which holds only in-frame ones; the method was immunoSEQ multiplex PCR. The profile shows 100,000 to 150,000 clones, over 70% of them singletons. Study-wide results and caveats: In an earlier analysis, productive rearrangement rates for most beta V segments clustered near 87% or 30%. A later analysis found that most CMV-associated TCR beta chains appeared HLA-restricted.

Trimming removed 5 bases from V and 2 bases from J, with 13 bases in between. Germline V lookup: CDR1 PRHDT, CDR2 FYEKMQ (reference sequence). The length of the CDR3 is 14 residues. Material for sequencing was PBMCs. This TCR was recovered from a woman in her thirties or forties in good health and CMV-seronegative. This rearrangement joins TRBV13 to TRBJ2-7; tentatively, D is TRBD1 (6 bases). The CDR3 loop is CASSIQGYTYEQYF. CDR3 DNA sequence: TGTGCCAGCAGCATACAGGGATATACCTACGAGCAGTACTTC.